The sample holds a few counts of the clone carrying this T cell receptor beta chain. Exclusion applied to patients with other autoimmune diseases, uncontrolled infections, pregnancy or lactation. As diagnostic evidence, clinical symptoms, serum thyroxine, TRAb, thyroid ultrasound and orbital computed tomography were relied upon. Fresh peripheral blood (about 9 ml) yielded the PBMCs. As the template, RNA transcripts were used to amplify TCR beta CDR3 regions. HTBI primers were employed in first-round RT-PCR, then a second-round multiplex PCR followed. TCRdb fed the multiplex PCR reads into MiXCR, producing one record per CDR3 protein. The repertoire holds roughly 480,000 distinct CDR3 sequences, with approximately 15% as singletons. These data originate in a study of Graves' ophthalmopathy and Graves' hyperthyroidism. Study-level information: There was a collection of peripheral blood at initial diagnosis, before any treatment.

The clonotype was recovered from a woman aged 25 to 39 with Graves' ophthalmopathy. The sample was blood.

Written as DNA, the CDR3 is TGTGCCAGCAGCCAAGATACTAGCGGGAGCGGGGAGCTGTTTTTT. Residues: CASSQDTSGSGELFF. This sequence joins TRBV3-1 and TRBJ2-2; 11 nucleotides match TRBD2. Germline CDR1 is LGHDT and CDR2 is YNNKEL (reference sequence). The V and J ends lost 0 bases and 7 bases, in that order; junction bases with no gene match: 1. The CDR3 contains 15 residues.